The 16 T cell receptor beta chains given below trace back to one sample, sequenced in a study of cytomegalovirus exposure and HLA in healthy donors. The PCR contained 60 Vbeta and 13 Jbeta primers. Clones were sequenced by immunoSEQ multiplex PCR, and TCRdb holds only the in-frame ones, with some missing. Here the sample spans approximately 120,000 clones, 73% being singletons. The sample comprised PBMCs. These receptors were obtained from a man aged 35-49 years in good health and CMV-seronegative.

The chain joins TRBV15 to TRBJ1-6; TRBD1 is a possible D gene (5 bases). With 0 bases removed from V and 7 bases from J, the gap between germline ends came to 19 bases. The CDR3 totals 18 residues. Germline loops: CDR1 LNHNV, CDR2 YYDKDF (reference sequence). CDR3 nucleotides: TGTGCCACCAGCAGAGATCTGTCTGGACATACGAGGAATTCACCCCTCCACTTT. Translation: CATSRDLSGHTRNSPLHF.

This clone showed up just once. The rearrangement joins TRBV5-1 to TRBJ2-2; weak D call: TRBD2 (5 bases). Looked up from germline, CDR1 is SGHRS and CDR2 is YFSETQ. The CDR3 covers 16 residues. With 4 bases removed from V and 0 bases from J, the gap between germline ends came to 13 bases. The CDR3 loop is CASSPRTYANTGELFF. The CDR3 coding sequence is TGCGCCAGCAGCCCGAGGACTTACGCGAACACCGGGGAGCTGTTTTTT.

J is TRBJ2-7 and V is TRBV6-1; D uncertain. Germline V gives CDR1 MNHNS, CDR2 SASEGT. CDR3 length: 10 amino acids. V was clipped by 10 bases and J by 7 bases, with 11 bases between them. The CDR3 nucleotides are TGTGCCACAGATTCGGGTGAGCAGTACTTC. As protein: CATDSGEQYF.

This clone was counted only a few times. The V call is TRBV10-3, the J call TRBJ1-2; perhaps TRBD1 as D (5 bases). This CDR3 is built from 12 residues. Trimming stripped 3 bases from V and 3 bases from J, with 5 bases between. Germline CDR1 and CDR2: ENHRY and SYGVKD. CDR3 sequence reads: CAISDRDYGYTF. The CDR3 DNA follows: TGTGCCATCAGTGACAGGGACTATGGCTACACCTTC.

The gene calls are TRBV4-3 and TRBJ2-1; TRBD2 matches 9 bases. The CDR3 has 17 amino acids. J was trimmed by 7 bases and V by 0 bases; bases with no gene match: 10. CDR1 and CDR2 (germline): LGHNA, YSLEER. CDR3 sequence: CASSQDLRAGGRNEQFF. The CDR3 nucleotides are TGCGCCAGCAGCCAAGATCTAAGGGCGGGGGGGCGGAATGAGCAGTTCTTC.

This chain links TRBV28 with TRBJ2-3, with D perhaps matching TRBD2 (5 bases). With 5 bases removed from V and 1 base from J, the gap between germline ends came to 7 bases. The CDR3 loop spans 13 amino acids. Per the germline V gene, CDR1 is MDHEN and CDR2 is SYDVKM. The CDR3 nucleotides read TGTGCCAGCAGTCTTAGCGGCACAGATACGCAGTATTTT. It codes for CASSLSGTDTQYF.

This clone has a handful of counts. The same CDR3 arises from other DNA sequences in this sample as well. V usage is TRBV15 and J usage is TRBJ1-1; tentative D call: TRBD1 (5 bases). V was cut by 4 bases and J by 7 bases, with 16 bases left in between. CDR3 length: 14 residues. The germline V gene has CDR1 LNHNV and CDR2 YYDKDF (reference sequence). CDR3 loop: CATSKLQENGEAFF. The CDR3 region has the DNA TGTGCCACCAGCAAACTACAGGAAAACGGTGAAGCTTTCTTT.

The rearrangement uses TRBV25-1 and TRBJ2-1; D is uncertain. The length of the CDR3 is 11 residues. The V end lost 4 bases, the J end lost 14 bases, and 12 bases lay between the germline ends. Germline V lookup: CDR1 MGHDK, CDR2 SYGVNS. Written as DNA, the CDR3 is TGTGCCAGCAGTGGAATGGGCGTGGAGTTCTTC. Its protein is CASSGMGVEFF.

The V and J genes are TRBV29-1 and TRBJ1-1; D is ambiguous. The CDR3 is made up of 15 amino acids. The ends were cut back, 0 bases at V and 6 bases at J, with 17 bases in the middle. Germline lookup yields CDR1 SQVTM and CDR2 ANQGSEA. The CDR3 spells CSVEESRVRGAEAFF. In DNA form, the CDR3 reads TGCAGCGTTGAAGAAAGTCGGGTTCGCGGCGCTGAAGCTTTCTTT.

As concerns this clone: The junction does not match germline at one end; this may be a read error. The chain carries TRBV9 and TRBJ2-3; 7 bases align to TRBD1. The CDR3 extends over 15 amino acids. The V gene's germline CDR1 is SGDLS and CDR2 YYNGEE. CDR3 in amino acids: CSSSVAPTGTDTQYF. CDR3 in DNA: TGTTCCAGCAGCGTAGCCCCGACAGGGACAGATACGCAGTATTTT.

The CDR3 region is CAWSAAGTPNGYTF. The CDR3 nucleotides read TGTGCCTGGAGCGCGGCCGGGACACCAAATGGCTACACCTTC. The V gene is TRBV30, the J gene TRBJ1-2; D is perhaps TRBD1 (6 bases). The CDR3 is made up of 14 amino acids. V shed 3 bases and J shed 6 bases, with 17 bases lying between them. CDR1 and CDR2 (germline): GTSNPN, SVGIG (reference sequence).

This clone occurred a few times. The genes are TRBV27 and TRBJ1-2; tentatively, D is TRBD1 (6 bases). Germline V lookup: CDR1 MNHEY, CDR2 SMNVEV (reference sequence). The ends were cut back, 4 bases at V and 5 bases at J, with 11 bases in the middle. This CDR3 contains 13 residues. CDR3 in amino acids: CASSSGVWYGYTF. The CDR3 DNA follows: TGTGCCAGCAGTTCAGGGGTTTGGTATGGCTACACCTTC.

Concerning this clone: Germline is not matched at one junction end, which may reflect a read error. The CDR3 spells CASSLGGGETQYF. CDR3 DNA: TGTGCTAGCAGCTTGGGGGGTGGGGAGACCCAGTACTTC. The chain carries TRBV7-7 and TRBJ2-5, with D possibly TRBD2 on 6 matching bases. CDR1 and CDR2 (germline): SSHAT, FNYEAQ (reference sequence). This CDR3 region has 13 residues.

The rearrangement uses TRBV15 and TRBJ1-5; maybe TRBD1 (5 bases). Germline lookup yields CDR1 LNHNV and CDR2 YYDKDF (reference sequence). This CDR3 has 15 residues. The ends were cut back, 3 bases at V and 0 bases at J, with 9 bases in the middle. In nucleotides, the CDR3 is TGTGCCACCAGCAGCGGGACTCTTAGCAATCAGCCCCAGCATTTT. Translating it yields CATSSGTLSNQPQHF.

The chain is built from TRBV11-3 and TRBJ1-1, with 8 bases identical to TRBD1. J gave up 10 bases and V 5 bases, and 6 bases lay outside the gene matches. The germline gives CDR1 SGHNT, CDR2 YENEEA. The CDR3 is 12 amino acids. The CDR3 reads CASSPGGSGAFF. CDR3 nucleotide sequence: TGTGCCAGCAGCCCAGGGGGCTCGGGAGCTTTCTTT.

The sample holds a few counts of this clone. This sequence joins TRBV7-6 and TRBJ2-1; 11 bases agree with TRBD2. CDR3 size: 20 residues. V shed 0 bases, J shed 8 bases, and the junction held 18 bases outside the gene matches. Germline values: CDR1 SGHVS, CDR2 FNYEAQ. CDR3 bases: TGTGCCAGCAGCTTAGCTCTTTCGCTAGCGGGGGGCATGGGAATGGATGAGCAGTTCTTC. Protein sequence: CASSLALSLAGGMGMDEQFF.